The entry that follows covers one T cell receptor (beta chain) sequence. This CDR3 contains 18 residues. This record comes from a study of blood T cell repertoires in COVID-19. Study-level information: Donors in the United States, Italy and Spain gave samples during acute or convalescent COVID-19. Sources were T cells, B-cell-depleted T cells, or PBMCs; the material itself was cDNA or gDNA.

Authors' methods: Researchers report that nucleated cell counts were estimated from reference gene primer amplification. Libraries were prepared by immunoSEQ multiplex PCR; TCRdb keeps only in-frame clonotypes and omits some of them. The DNA gave D and trimming, while V, J and clone size come from that table. The sample contains about 150,000 clones, around 87% of which appear only once. The chain is built from TRBV21-1 and TRBJ2-6; the table's D gene call, TRBD1, was not cross checked with the DNA. TRBV21-1 is classified as a pseudogene. Sequences were obtained from peripheral blood. The clonotype originates from a woman aged 40 to 55 with acute or convalescent COVID-19. The CDR3 reads CASSNFNRSFSGANVLTF. In DNA form, the CDR3 reads TGTGCCAGCAGCAATTTTAACAGATCTTTCTCTGGGGCCAACGTCCTGACTTTC.